The present T cell receptor (beta chain) was sequenced within a study of a mutant IDH1 vaccine in newly diagnosed glioma. For this clone: What it binds is unknown.

Measured with immunoSEQ multiplex PCR; TCRdb has only the in-frame clones, and not every one. This table holds around 31,000 clones, around 80% found once. Time point indicated: week 35, safety follow-up. Vaccine doses each comprised 300 ug of mutant IDH1 20-mer peptide, with topical imiquimod. The CDR3 consists of 16 residues. Germline V gene lookup returns CDR1 SNHLY and CDR2 FYNNEI. Trimming took 1 base from V and 6 from J; bases not matched to a gene: 10. This receptor was taken from a woman aged 40 to 50 with glioma. The J gene is TRBJ2-7, the V gene TRBV2; 9 nucleotides agree with TRBD1. Sample: PBMCs, taken from a glioma patient whose treatment included an IDH1 peptide vaccine. CDR3 amino acids: CASSEVGTGRMGEQYF. CDR3 DNA sequence: TGTGCCAGCAGTGAAGTGGGGACAGGGAGGATGGGCGAGCAGTACTTC.